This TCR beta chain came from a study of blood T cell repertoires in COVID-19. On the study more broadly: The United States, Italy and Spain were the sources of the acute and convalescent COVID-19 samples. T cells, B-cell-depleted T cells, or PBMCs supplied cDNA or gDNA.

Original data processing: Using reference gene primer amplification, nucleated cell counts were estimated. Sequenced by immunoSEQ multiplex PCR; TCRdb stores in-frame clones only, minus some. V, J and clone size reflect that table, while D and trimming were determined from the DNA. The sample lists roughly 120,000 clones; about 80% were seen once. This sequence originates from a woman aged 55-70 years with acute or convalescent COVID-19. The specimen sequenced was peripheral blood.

CDR3 region: CASSPRGGTTGEQFF. In nucleotides, the CDR3 is TGTGCCAGCAGTCCCCGCGGGGGGACTACGGGTGAGCAGTTCTTC. V usage is TRBV27 and J usage is TRBJ2-1; TRBD2 agrees at 8 bases. V shed 5 bases and J 9 bases; nucleotides not matched to a gene: 12. This CDR3 is 15 amino acids long. Germline CDR1 is MNHEY and CDR2 is SMNVEV (reference sequence).